This TCR beta chain was profiled in a study of cytomegalovirus exposure and HLA in healthy donors. Whole-study results and caveats: Listed as cytomegalovirus-associated were 150 to 200 TCR beta chains.

This clone was seen more than once but under ten times. Its antigen remains unidentified. Researchers ran the PCR with 60 Vbeta and 13 Jbeta primers. Libraries were prepared by immunoSEQ multiplex PCR; TCRdb keeps only in-frame clonotypes and omits some of them. Here the sample spans 110,000 or so clones, approximately 76% being singletons. CDR3 length: 15 residues. V lost 7 bases and J lost 0, with 13 bases in between. Germline V gene lookup returns CDR1 MNHEY and CDR2 SVGAGI. Sequenced sample: PBMCs. The receptor comes from a man aged 45-65 years in good health and CMV-seropositive. The chain joins TRBV6-5 to TRBJ2-1; no clear D gene. CDR3 DNA sequence: TGTGCCAGCACCCCTAGGAAGCCCTCCTACAATGAGCAGTTCTTC. The encoded protein is CASTPRKPSYNEQFF.